This T cell receptor (beta chain) was retrieved from a study of T cells in Graves' hyperthyroidism and ophthalmopathy. Study as a whole: Peripheral blood was taken when the disease was first diagnosed, before any treatment began.

This clonotype was found many times. The germline gives CDR1 SGHNT, CDR2 YENEEA. V gave up 4 bases and J gave up 5 bases, with 11 bases separating them. The CDR3 is 13 residues long. TCR beta CDR3 regions were amplified from RNA transcripts. During a first-round RT-PCR of the TCR CDR3, the HTBI primer set was used. TCRdb passed the multiplex PCR reads through MiXCR, listing each CDR3 protein once. The sample carries some 570,000 distinct CDR3 sequences, approximately 14% recorded once. Uncontrolled infection, other autoimmune disease, pregnancy or lactation barred patients from enrollment. Clinical symptoms, serum thyroxine and TRAb, thyroid ultrasound and orbital computed tomography were used for the diagnoses. PBMCs were collected from an approximately 10 ml volume of fresh peripheral blood.

Sequencing used blood. The clonotype originates from a woman between 18 and 29 years old with Graves' ophthalmopathy. This rearrangement joins TRBV11-3 to TRBJ2-5; weak D call: TRBD1 (5 bases). The CDR3 sequence: CASSSDSRETQYF. The CDR3 DNA sequence: TGTGCCAGCAGCTCCGACAGCCGGGAGACCCAGTACTTC.